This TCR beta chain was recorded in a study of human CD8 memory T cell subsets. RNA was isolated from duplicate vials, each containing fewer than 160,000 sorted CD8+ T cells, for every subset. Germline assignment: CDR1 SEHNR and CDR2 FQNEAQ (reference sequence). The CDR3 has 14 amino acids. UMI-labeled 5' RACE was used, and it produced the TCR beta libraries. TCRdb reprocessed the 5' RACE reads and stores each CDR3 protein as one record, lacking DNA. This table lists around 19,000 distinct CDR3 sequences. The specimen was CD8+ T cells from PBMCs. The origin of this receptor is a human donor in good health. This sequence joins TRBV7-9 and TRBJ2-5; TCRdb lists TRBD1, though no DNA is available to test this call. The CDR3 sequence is CASSLLLGGETQYF.